Sequencing of this TCR beta chain was carried out in a study of PD-1 blockade in classical Hodgkin lymphoma. Regarding the study as a whole: The study reported lower baseline TCR diversity in newly diagnosed patients than in healthy donors.

The CDR3 contains 15 residues. Trimming removed 4 bases at V and 8 bases at J, with 21 bases between. Germline V gene sequence: CDR1 SGHRS, CDR2 YFSETQ. Every single patient, without exception, relapsed after autologous stem cell transplantation, and brentuximab vedotin exposure varied. Progressive disease, partial response or complete response was each patient's best response. With regard to this clone: The antigen is undetermined.

Clones were sequenced by immunoSEQ multiplex PCR, and TCRdb holds only the in-frame ones, with some missing. The table lists some 150,000 clones, less than 80% of them singletons, with roughly 10% in the top ten. The chain employs TRBV5-1 and TRBJ1-2; D is perhaps TRBD1 (5 bases). This specimen was peripheral blood mononuclear cells (PBMCs), taken before the second cycle of nivolumab. This TCR was recovered from a human donor with classical Hodgkin lymphoma. The CDR3 loop reads CASSLTGLLGGGYTF. The CDR3 DNA reads as TGCGCCAGCAGCCTTACAGGCCTCCTTGGAGGAGGCTACACCTTC.